Shown below are 9 T cell receptor beta chains from a single sample sequenced in a study of T cells after yellow fever vaccination. One entry per CDR3 protein results from TCRdb running MiXCR on the 5' RACE reads. The repertoire holds about 120,000 distinct CDR3 sequences, 8.9% seen once, with roughly 43% in the top ten. Sequenced here: CD8+ T cells sorted from PBMCs, sampled on the day of the yellow fever booster vaccination. All receptors derive from a man between 18 and 35 years old who received the YFV17D yellow fever vaccine.

This clonotype was recorded many times. The gene calls are TRBV7-2 and TRBJ2-7; D is possibly TRBD2 (5 bases). V was trimmed by 5 bases and J by 4 bases, leaving 12 bases between them. The CDR3 sequence is 13 residues long. CDR1 and CDR2 (germline): SGHTA, FQGNSA. CDR3 region: CASSPLGGYEQYV. The CDR3 DNA sequence: TGTGCCAGCAGCCCACTAGGCGGGTACGAGCAGTACGTC.

This clonotype was seen more than once but under ten times. The CDR3 nucleotides read TGCGCCAGCAGCCCTAGAGGGGACTCGAGGACTGAAGCTTTCTTT. Translated: CASSPRGDSRTEAFF. The chain joins TRBV5-1 to TRBJ1-1; D might be TRBD1 (5 bases). From germline, CDR1 is SGHRS and CDR2 YFSETQ. V gave up 4 bases and J gave up 5 bases, with 18 bases separating them. The CDR3 length is 15 residues.

This clonotype came up a few times. The chain carries TRBV7-6 and TRBJ2-1; D remains ambiguous. V shed 5 bases and J shed 5 bases, with 16 bases lying between them. The CDR3 has 15 residues. From germline, CDR1 is SGHVS and CDR2 FNYEAQ. CDR3 sequence reads: CASSQSYGSDNEQFF. DNA for the CDR3: TGTGCCAGCAGCCAAAGCTACGGTTCAGACAATGAGCAGTTCTTC.

This rearrangement joins TRBV10-2 to TRBJ1-2, with D maybe TRBD1 (6 bases). The ends were cut back, 5 bases at V and 4 bases at J, with 11 bases in the middle. Per germline, CDR1 WSHSY and CDR2 SAAADI. The CDR3 consists of 13 residues. The CDR3: CASSSTGLYGYTF. For the CDR3, the DNA is TGCGCCAGCAGTTCTACAGGGCTCTATGGCTACACCTTC.

This clonotype was observed a few times. This chain uses TRBV11-2 with TRBJ1-1; D not resolved. V was trimmed by 1 base and J by 5 bases, leaving 8 bases between them. Germline values: CDR1 SGHAT, CDR2 FQNNGV. This CDR3 is built from 13 residues. CDR3 sequence reads: CASSLGVETEAFF. Here the CDR3 DNA reads TGTGCCAGCAGCTTAGGGGTCGAGACTGAAGCTTTCTTT.

The rearrangement joins TRBV9 to TRBJ2-5, with 7 bases aligning to TRBD2. This CDR3 has 14 residues. V shed 4 bases, J shed 3 bases, and the junction held 6 bases outside the gene matches. Germline CDR1 reads SGDLS; CDR2 reads YYNGEE. CDR3 bases: TGTGCCAGCAGCCCCTGGGGGGGAAAAGAGACCCAGTACTTC. Protein: CASSPWGGKETQYF.

The chain recombines TRBV7-2 with TRBJ2-5, with TRBD1 as a possible D gene (5 bases). CDR1 and CDR2 (germline): SGHTA, FQGNSA. V was trimmed by 2 bases and J by 4 bases, leaving 17 bases between them. This CDR3 is built from 16 residues. The chain's CDR3 is CASSLRSRASRETQYF. The CDR3 region has the DNA TGTGCCAGCAGCTTAAGGTCCAGGGCGTCTCGAGAGACCCAGTACTTC.

The chain has TRBV4-1 and TRBJ2-7, with D uncertain. Trimming pared 1 base from V and 3 bases from J, leaving 10 bases between. The CDR3 consists of 14 residues. From germline, CDR1 is MGHRA and CDR2 YSYEKL. CDR3 nucleotide sequence: TGCGCCAGCAGCCAAGGTTTAGGGAACTACGAGCAGTACTTC. It codes for CASSQGLGNYEQYF.

This clonotype was seen a handful of times. V usage is TRBV6-2 or TRBV6-3 and J usage is TRBJ2-2; D not resolved. Germline V gene sequence: CDR1 MNHEY, CDR2 SVGEGT. V lost 3 bases, J lost 9 bases, and 8 bases lay in between. The CDR3 runs 12 residues. CDR3: CASSYQARELFF. The DNA of the CDR3 is TGTGCCAGCAGTTATCAGGCCAGGGAGCTGTTTTTT.